This is a list of T cell receptor beta chains from one sample in a study of shared clonotypes between healthy human individuals. Clones were read by immunoSEQ multiplex PCR, and TCRdb kept only the in-frame ones, dropping some. The sample consists of about 1 million clones, roughly 80% of them appearing once. Sequencing was carried out using memory CD4+ T cells sorted from blood. Receptor source: a man in his late teens or twenties in good health. Each CDR3 is given with its conserved first and last residue.

>TRBV11-2|TRBJ1-4
CASSPRTALNEKLFF
>TRBV6-6|TRBJ1-3
CASSSLTGGSGNTIYF
>TRBV30|TRBJ1-6
CAWKEATVNSPLHF
>TRBV5-1|TRBJ2-4
CASSSAGLAENIQYF
>TRBV28|TRBJ2-2
CASSSTGRGAVF
>TRBV6-1|TRBJ2-1
CASNYYNEQFF
>TRBV30|TRBJ2-7
CAWSGGAYEQYF
>TRBV5-1|TRBJ2-5
CASSPGQGADLGETQYF
>TRBV25-1|TRBJ1-2
CASSENSPGYTF
>TRBV30|TRBJ1-5
CAWSVRRDQPQHF
>TRBV20-1|TRBJ2-7
CRGVTGTEQYF